This T cell receptor beta chain was obtained from a study of tumour-infiltrating T cells in Burkitt lymphoma (dated by TCRdb to about 2020). Background for the entire study: All epidemiological subtypes of Burkitt lymphoma were represented among the approximately 86 patients who made up the cohort. When TCR repertoire data were correlated with clinical outcome, productive clonality turned out to predict both overall and progression-free survival, independent of established prognosticators, age at diagnosis among them.

V and J are trimmed by 4 bases and 7 bases, and the gene matches miss 7 bases of the junction. In the germline V gene, CDR1 corresponds to SGHTA and CDR2 to FQGNSA. The CDR3 starts with the cysteine, ends with the phenylalanine, and has 14 residues. The entry retains the CDR3 DNA only, 42 bases that are in frame from base 1. Receptor libraries were prepared by the immunoSEQ multiplex PCR assay. TCRdb re-hosts the immuneACCESS table, in-frame sequences only. Its copies lack some clones; in the studies checked, an unresolved V gene accounts for under half of them, and the cause for the rest is not known. The sample includes about 46,000 clones, with around 30% observed a single time. 2.9% of the sample goes to the ten largest clones. Beyond this particular receptor, the publication reports: Several public clonotypes were found to be shared across numerous Burkitt lymphoma patients, which suggests a shared tumour neoantigen selection that is absent from diffuse large B-cell lymphoma.

A single count supports this clone. What antigen it recognizes has not been identified. Base-call qualities are not available, and no considerably larger clone is one nucleotide away. The origin of this receptor is a human donor with Burkitt lymphoma. The sequence is built from TRBV7-2 and TRBJ1-5; 7 bases in between match TRBD1. Source material: tumor tissue. The sequence in DNA is TGTGCCAGCAGCTCCGGACAGGTGGGCCAGCCCCAGCATTTT. It translates to CASSSGQVGQPQHF.